A single sample is the source of the 24 T cell receptor beta chains below, sequenced in a study of shared clonotypes between healthy human individuals. Generated by immunoSEQ multiplex PCR, the TCRdb table keeps only in-frame clones and is missing some. The sample records more than 550,000 clones, 55% to 80% being singletons. The sample comprised memory CD4+ T cells sorted from blood. The subset here: CD45RA-negative fraction. The receptors here all came from a woman aged 25 to 45 in good health.

To note about this clone: A much larger clone lies one base from this, so it may be a read error. The sample carries other DNA sequences with the same CDR3. The rearrangement uses TRBV5-1 and TRBJ2-1, with 7 bases identical to TRBD2. CDR1 SGHRS and CDR2 YFSETQ come from the germline V gene. The CDR3 contains 14 residues. With V trimmed by 0 bases and J by 4 bases, 1 base remained unmatched. CDR3 nucleotides: TGCGCCAGCAGCTTGGAGGGAGGGTACAATGAGCAGTTCTTC. Encoded protein: CASSLEGGYNEQFF.

The gene calls are TRBV6-5 and TRBJ2-1; D call uncertain. The CDR3 runs to 13 residues. V dropped 2 bases and J dropped 6 bases, with 8 bases sitting between them. CDR1 and CDR2 (germline): MNHEY, SVGAGI. In nucleotides, the CDR3 is TGTGCCAGCAGTTACGGGCAGTTCAATGAGCAGTTCTTC. This sequence encodes CASSYGQFNEQFF.

The chain combines TRBV18 with TRBJ2-2, with D perhaps matching TRBD2 (6 bases). V lost 2 bases to trimming and J lost 5 bases, with 21 bases between them. The CDR3 contains 18 residues. Germline V gene lookup returns CDR1 KGHSH and CDR2 LQKENI. The CDR3 DNA reads as TGTGCCAGCTCACCATTTAACACGCGCCTAGCGTCGACCGGGGAGCTGTTTTTT. Protein product: CASSPFNTRLASTGELFF.

This clone was detected once. The J gene is TRBJ1-1, the V gene TRBV7-9; 7 nucleotides align to TRBD1. CDR1 and CDR2 (germline): SEHNR, FQNEAQ (reference sequence). V trimming: 2 bases; J trimming: 8 bases; junction bases outside the gene matches: 5. The CDR3 sequence is 13 residues long. The CDR3 reads CASSLRDRREAFF. The CDR3 bases are TGTGCCAGCAGCTTAAGGGACAGAAGAGAAGCTTTCTTT. Drawing the rest from reference TRBV7-9 and TRBJ1-1, the complete variable domain is DTGVSQNPRHKITKRGQNVTFRCDPISEHNRLYWYRQTLGQGPEFLTYFQNEAQLEKSRLLSDRFSAERPKGSFSTLEIQRTEQGDSAMYLCASSLRDRREAFFGQGTRLTVV.

The J gene is TRBJ2-5, the V gene TRBV11-2; D perhaps matches TRBD2 (5 bases). V dropped 5 bases and J dropped 5 bases, with 9 bases sitting between them. This CDR3 has 12 residues. The germline CDR1 and CDR2 sequences are SGHAT and FQNNGV. The CDR3 spells CASSEGSETQYF. For the CDR3, the DNA is TGTGCCAGCAGCGAGGGCTCTGAGACCCAGTACTTC.

The rearrangement uses TRBV28 and TRBJ1-2; 9 bases align to TRBD1. V lost 7 bases and J lost 7; bases outside the gene matches: 10. Germline CDR1 MDHEN, CDR2 SYDVKM. This CDR3 is built from 14 residues. The DNA of the CDR3 is TGTGCCAGCATTTATCAGGGACAGGGTTTTGGCTACACCTTC. It yields the protein CASIYQGQGFGYTF.

The CDR3 DNA sequence: TGTGCCAGCAGCCAAGGGATGGCCAATCAGCCCCAGCATTTT. It specifies CASSQGMANQPQHF. The gene calls are TRBV14 and TRBJ1-5; D is unresolved. This CDR3 is built from 14 residues. The germline CDR1 and CDR2 sequences are SGHDN and FVKESK. Trimming shortened V by 1 base and J by 3 bases, and 7 bases separated the two germline ends.

The J gene is TRBJ2-1, the V gene TRBV11-2, with 10 bases aligning to TRBD1. V trimming: 5 bases; J trimming: 6 bases; junction bases outside the gene matches: 7. The germline gives CDR1 SGHAT, CDR2 FQNNGV. This CDR3 comprises 15 residues. The CDR3 DNA is TGTGCCAGCAGCCCGGGGACAGGGGTCAGCAATGAGCAGTTCTTC. Protein product: CASSPGTGVSNEQFF.

The chain uses TRBV5-1 and TRBJ1-5; unclear D gene. The CDR3 is 13 amino acids. V lost 0 bases to trimming and J lost 4 bases, with 5 bases between them. Germline values: CDR1 SGHRS, CDR2 YFSETQ. The CDR3 region is CASSLGANQPQHF. As DNA, the CDR3 is TGCGCCAGCAGCTTGGGGGCAAATCAGCCCCAGCATTTT.

The rearrangement links TRBV6-6 to TRBJ1-4; D gene unclear. This CDR3 comprises 13 residues. Trimming stripped 0 bases from V and 8 bases from J, with 7 bases between. CDR1 and CDR2 from the germline V gene are MNHNY and SVGAGI (reference sequence). The CDR3 nucleotides are TGTGCCAGCAGTTACTCGGTAGGCGAAAAACTGTTTTTT. Translated: CASSYSVGEKLFF.

The genes are TRBV2 and TRBJ1-2, with 7 bases identical to TRBD1. The germline V gene encodes CDR1 SNHLY and CDR2 FYNNEI. With 6 bases clipped from V and 5 bases from J, the junction kept 9 bases outside the gene matches. The CDR3 sequence is 14 residues long. CDR3 sequence: CASRATGTAYGYTF. CDR3 coding DNA: TGTGCCAGCAGGGCTACCGGGACAGCTTATGGCTACACCTTC.

A single count supports this clone. The V call is TRBV23-1, the J call TRBJ2-1, with D possibly being TRBD2 (6 bases). Being an ORF, TRBV23-1 has a function that is uncertain. The V end lost 6 bases, the J end lost 2 bases, and 11 bases lay between the germline ends. CDR3 length: 14 residues. CDR3 sequence: CASSRLGPYNEQFF. The CDR3 region has the DNA TGCGCCAGCAGCAGACTAGGCCCCTACAATGAGCAGTTCTTC.

This clone appeared a single time. The V call is TRBV6-5, the J call TRBJ1-2; no clear D gene. V lost 2 bases and J 4 bases, leaving 14 bases between the germline ends. The CDR3 extends over 15 amino acids. Germline V gives CDR1 MNHEY, CDR2 SVGAGI. CDR3 sequence (DNA): TGTGCCAGCAGTTACCGACAAGTCCGGTTCTATGGCTACACCTTC. Its translation is CASSYRQVRFYGYTF.

This clone was detected many times. This sequence joins TRBV19 and TRBJ2-2, with D possibly TRBD2 on 5 matching bases. CDR1 is LNHDA and CDR2 is SQIVND in the germline V gene (reference sequence). This CDR3 is built from 14 residues. The V end was cut by 5 bases, the J end by 9 bases, with 16 bases between. The CDR3 region has the DNA TGTGCCAGTAGTTTCTCCCGGGAAAGCAGGGAGCTGTTTTTT. It encodes CASSFSRESRELFF.

The J gene is TRBJ1-1, the V gene TRBV7-9; 9 bases agree with TRBD1. V gave up 6 bases and J gave up 4 bases; unmatched junction bases: 12. The CDR3 extends over 16 amino acids. Looked up from germline, CDR1 is SEHNR and CDR2 is FQNEAQ (reference sequence). For the CDR3, the DNA is TGTGCCAGCAGACCGGGACAGGGAGGACGTATCACTGAAGCTTTCTTT. Amino acids: CASRPGQGGRITEAFF.

The chain couples TRBV13 to TRBJ2-3; tentatively, D is TRBD2 (5 bases). The CDR3 totals 17 residues. Per germline, CDR1 PRHDT and CDR2 FYEKMQ (reference sequence). V was clipped by 5 bases and J by 1 base, with 19 bases between them. In nucleotides, the CDR3 is TGTGCCAGCAGCCCCACAAACGGGGTCCCCGGCACAGATACGCAGTATTTT. Amino acids: CASSPTNGVPGTDTQYF.

The CDR3, as DNA: TGCGCCAGCAGCTTCTCTTGGACACGGTTGGACACTGAAGCTTTCTTT. This translates into CASSFSWTRLDTEAFF. V gene TRBV5-1 combines with J gene TRBJ1-1, with a tentative D call TRBD1 (5 bases). The length of the CDR3 is 16 residues. V shed 2 bases and J shed 3 bases, with 17 bases lying between them. Per the germline V gene, CDR1 is SGHRS and CDR2 is YFSETQ.

This clone was seen only a few times. CDR3 sequence (DNA): TGTGCCAGTAGTTTACAGGGGGCCTACACTGAAGCTTTCTTT. Amino acid sequence: CASSLQGAYTEAFF. The V and J genes are TRBV19 and TRBJ1-1; TRBD1 matches 9 bases. CDR3 size: 14 residues. Germline CDR1 and CDR2: LNHDA and SQIVND (reference sequence). V trimming: 5 bases; J trimming: 3 bases; junction bases outside the gene matches: 4.

The chain links TRBV10-1 to TRBJ2-1; D not resolved. This CDR3 has 14 residues. V lost 4 bases to trimming and J lost 6 bases, with 13 bases between them. The germline CDR1 and CDR2 sequences are WNHNN and SYGVQD (reference sequence). For the CDR3, the DNA is TGCGCCAGCAGTGGGACCATTTCGGGCAATGAGCAGTTCTTC. Protein sequence: CASSGTISGNEQFF.

This clone was recorded a few times. This chain uses TRBV15 with TRBJ2-1; a weak D match, TRBD2 (5 bases). The CDR3 totals 14 residues. The V and J ends lost 5 bases and 5 bases respectively, with 13 bases between them. CDR1 is LNHNV and CDR2 is YYDKDF in the germline V gene (reference sequence). As DNA, the CDR3 is TGTGCCACCAGCGTCCAAAGAGGGAACAATGAGCAGTTCTTC. It translates to CATSVQRGNNEQFF.

On this clone itself: The sample has other DNA sequences that encode this CDR3 too. V gene TRBV14 combines with J gene TRBJ1-5; the D is unclear. This CDR3 region has 13 residues. In germline, CDR1 is SGHDN, CDR2 FVKESK. Trimming removed 1 base from V and 5 bases from J, with 6 bases in between. CDR3 loop: CASSQGLYQPQHF. CDR3 sequence (DNA): TGTGCCAGCAGCCAAGGTCTCTATCAGCCCCAGCATTTT.

This clone was counted once. In DNA form, the CDR3 reads TGCAGTGCGGGGAGCCCGGACGAGCAGTACTTC. It specifies CSAGSPDEQYF. The V gene is TRBV20-1, the J gene TRBJ2-7; D is perhaps TRBD2 (5 bases). Trimming cost V 6 bases and J 5 bases, with 11 bases left between them. The CDR3 extends over 11 amino acids. The germline gives CDR1 DFQATT, CDR2 SNEGSKA (reference sequence).

V and J are TRBV27 and TRBJ2-3; D is unresolved. V shed 1 base and J shed 5 bases, with 7 bases lying between them. There are 13 residues in the CDR3. Germline V CDR1 and CDR2: MNHEY, SMNVEV (reference sequence). CDR3 sequence (DNA): TGTGCCAGCAGTTTATTTGGTGTAGATACGCAGTATTTT. It codes for CASSLFGVDTQYF.

The J gene is TRBJ2-5, the V gene TRBV25-1; TRBD1 agrees at 7 bases. The J call may be incorrect, as the DNA end agrees better with TRBJ2-7. There are 15 residues in the CDR3. CDR1 and CDR2 (germline): MGHDK, SYGVNS. The CDR3 DNA reads TGTGCCAGCAGTCCCCCCGACAGGGTCCCTCTCGAGCAGTACTTC. The encoded protein is CASSPPDRVPLEQYF.